The rows below give T cell receptor beta chains drawn from one sample of a study of blood T cell repertoires in COVID-19. Repertoires were generated with immunoSEQ multiplex PCR, while TCRdb's copy carries only in-frame clones and drops some. Of about 170,000 clones in the sample, about 83% were seen once. Sequencing input: PBMCs or T cells enriched from blood (not recorded which). Receptor source: a woman aged 50 to 65 in a cohort exposed to, infected with or recovered from COVID-19 (not recorded which). Both conserved end residues are part of each CDR3. The order of the fields is V gene, J gene, clone size, D gene, CDR3 protein, CDR3 DNA. D genes are given only for firm matches. Size values are once, few and many counts, or a class for expanded clones, and some rows have none.

v_call: TRBV3-1/TRBV3-2; j_call: TRBJ1-2; clone_size: NA; d_call: TRBD1; cdr3_aa: CASSQDLLVRGRGNYGYTF; cdr3_nt: TGTGCCAGCAGCCAAGATCTTTTGGTTAGGGGGCGAGGTAACTATGGCTACACCTTC
v_call: TRBV19; j_call: TRBJ1-6; clone_size: many; d_call: TRBD1; cdr3_aa: CASGTPLGQADSPLHF; cdr3_nt: TGTGCCAGTGGCACACCACTGGGACAGGCGGATTCACCCCTCCACTTT
v_call: TRBV10-2; j_call: TRBJ2-1; clone_size: few; d_call: TRBD1; cdr3_aa: CASSDWGQLDEQFF; cdr3_nt: TGCGCCAGCAGTGATTGGGGACAGCTTGATGAGCAGTTCTTC
v_call: TRBV19; j_call: TRBJ1-1; clone_size: NA; d_call: TRBD1; cdr3_aa: CASSGAGTVPTEAFF; cdr3_nt: TGTGCCAGTAGTGGAGCCGGGACAGTGCCCACTGAAGCTTTCTTT
v_call: TRBV5-1; j_call: TRBJ2-2; clone_size: NA; d_call: TRBD1; cdr3_aa: CASTTGTGMTGELFF; cdr3_nt: TGCGCCAGCACAACCGGGACAGGGATGACCGGGGAGCTGTTTTTT
v_call: TRBV21-1; j_call: TRBJ2-6; clone_size: NA; d_call: NA; cdr3_aa: CASSNHTITGGANVLTF; cdr3_nt: TGTGCCAGCAGCAACCACACCATAACAGGTGGGGCCAACGTCCTGACTTTC
v_call: TRBV5-4; j_call: TRBJ2-1; clone_size: NA; d_call: NA; cdr3_aa: CASSLDRNEQFF; cdr3_nt: TGTGCCAGCAGCTTGGATCGGAATGAGCAGTTCTTC
v_call: TRBV19; j_call: TRBJ2-5; clone_size: NA; d_call: TRBD2; cdr3_aa: CASSTEGLANLKETQYF; cdr3_nt: TGTGCCAGTAGTACCGAGGGACTAGCGAATCTTAAAGAGACCCAGTACTTC
v_call: TRBV19; j_call: TRBJ2-1; clone_size: NA; d_call: NA; cdr3_aa: CASSPSSREQFF; cdr3_nt: TGTGCCAGTAGTCCCTCTTCTCGGGAGCAGTTCTTC
v_call: TRBV30; j_call: TRBJ1-2; clone_size: NA; d_call: TRBD1; cdr3_aa: CAWRKGTGVDSYTF; cdr3_nt: TGTGCCTGGAGGAAAGGGACAGGGGTTGATAGCTACACCTTC
v_call: TRBV11-3; j_call: TRBJ2-1; clone_size: NA; d_call: TRBD2; cdr3_aa: CASSLRTSGDPGEQFF; cdr3_nt: TGTGCCAGCAGCTTAAGGACTAGCGGGGATCCGGGTGAGCAGTTCTTC
v_call: TRBV5-1; j_call: TRBJ2-5; clone_size: NA; d_call: NA; cdr3_aa: CASSPGGGRETQYF; cdr3_nt: TGCGCCAGCAGCCCTGGTGGAGGGCGAGAGACCCAGTACTTC
v_call: TRBV30; j_call: TRBJ1-2; clone_size: NA; d_call: NA; cdr3_aa: CAWFRGPRDNYGYTF; cdr3_nt: TGTGCCTGGTTCAGGGGACCTCGGGACAACTATGGCTACACCTTC
v_call: TRBV19; j_call: TRBJ1-5; clone_size: NA; d_call: NA; cdr3_aa: CASTQGIGNQPQHF; cdr3_nt: TGTGCCAGTACCCAGGGTATTGGCAATCAGCCCCAGCATTTT
v_call: TRBV5-1; j_call: TRBJ2-1; clone_size: NA; d_call: TRBD2; cdr3_aa: CASSSEVAGDDEQFF; cdr3_nt: TGCGCCAGCAGCTCGGAGGTAGCGGGAGACGATGAGCAGTTCTTC
v_call: TRBV7-8; j_call: TRBJ1-1; clone_size: NA; d_call: TRBD1; cdr3_aa: CASSLGAGGTRTVNTEAFF; cdr3_nt: TGTGCCAGCAGCTTAGGGGCAGGGGGGACACGAACAGTGAACACTGAAGCTTTCTTT
v_call: TRBV4-2; j_call: TRBJ2-1; clone_size: NA; d_call: TRBD2; cdr3_aa: CASSQDRASGNSQFF; cdr3_nt: TGTGCCAGCAGCCAAGATAGGGCTAGCGGGAATTCGCAGTTCTTC